This T cell receptor beta chain was observed in a study of T cell repertoires in cytomegalovirus infection. On the study more broadly: In the study, CMV epitopes included recently identified HLA-C-restricted and well-studied HLA-B-restricted ones. In public TCR beta signatures, there were indications of both CMV infection and matching HLA type. Broader study findings: People with CMV and the relevant HLA were identified by cumulative public TCR beta family frequency. The ex vivo response was dominated by HLA-C-restricted CMV-specific TCR beta clonotypes.

This CDR3 contains 20 residues. Germline loops: CDR1 SGHTA, CDR2 FQGNSA. Between the trimmed V and J ends, which lost 4 bases and 0 bases, there was a span of 26 bases. At least ten counts were recorded for this clonotype. Its antigen remains unidentified. TCRdb reprocessed the reads via MiXCR and lists one record per CDR3 protein. The sample lists about 830,000 distinct CDR3 sequences, around a third seen once, with 9.5% to 15% in the top ten. The chain combines TRBV7-2 with TRBJ2-3; no reliable D call. The receptor was isolated from a human donor in good health (CMV status not recorded). Some clones in this sample may be carry-over from other donors' samples. Sample: cultured CD8+ T cells from PBMCs, taken from culture after CMV antigen stimulation. CDR3 sequence (DNA): TGTGCCAGCAGCTCTTCCCCCAAGTTACTGGTCAGAAGAAGCACAGATACGCAGTATTTT. It yields the protein CASSSSPKLLVRRSTDTQYF. Based on the CDR3 plus reference TRBV7-2 and TRBJ2-3, the full variable domain is GAGVSQSPSNKVTEKGKDVELRCDPISGHTALYWYRQSLGQGLEFLIYFQGNSAPDKSGLPSDRFSAERTGGSVSTLTIQRTQQEDSAVYLCASSSSPKLLVRRSTDTQYFGPGTRLTVL.